This T cell receptor beta chain derives from a study of response to subunit inactivated influenza vaccine. General study findings and limits: There was a suggestion from the authors that each seasonal influenza vaccination recruits few new T cells.

MiXCR was run by TCRdb on the RT-PCR reads, yielding one entry per CDR3 protein. Of roughly 460,000 distinct CDR3 sequences listed, about 10% are singletons. The V end was cut by 7 bases, the J end by 0 bases, with 12 bases between. Germline V CDR1 and CDR2: SEHNR, FQNEAQ (reference sequence). The CDR3 consists of 15 residues. Only a few counts were recorded for this clonotype. Its target is not known. The gene calls are TRBV7-9 and TRBJ2-2; weak D call: TRBD2 (6 bases). The receptor was isolated from a man over 45 who received an inactivated influenza vaccine. Source: PBMCs from blood, taken about 40 days after vaccination. The CDR3 DNA is TGTGCCAGCAACCTACGGGAGACGAACACCGGGGAGCTGTTTTTT. This encodes CASNLRETNTGELFF.